These 16 T cell receptor beta chains share one sample of origin, sequenced in a study of early T cells in non-severe SARS-CoV-2 infection (dated by TCRdb to about 2021). The library came from 5' RACE. The sequencer was a NextSeq 500. The public reads were reprocessed in TCRdb via fastp at Q25 and MiXCR, keeping in-frame beta chains. Identical CDR3 protein sequences are pooled into one entry, listed with their most common genes and DNA. This sample is represented by about 22,000 distinct CDR3 sequences; approximately 4.5% of them were singletons. The ten most abundant clones make up 7.8% of the sample. Material: whole blood. The receptors derive from an adult who was a healthcare worker with PCR-confirmed SARS-CoV-2 infection or an uninfected control (not recorded which).

The chain is built from TRBV19 and TRBJ1-1; D is ambiguous. The V gene lost 5 bases and the J gene lost 2 bases, with 15 bases spanning the gap. The CDR3 extends over 15 amino acids. Germline-derived CDR1 and CDR2 are LNHDA and SQIVND (reference sequence). The CDR3 region is CASSSYSLPNTEAFF. For the CDR3, the DNA is TGTGCCAGTAGTTCATACTCTCTCCCCAACACTGAAGCTTTCTTT.

This clonotype has more than one count but fewer than ten. V and J are TRBV7-8 and TRBJ2-2; 9 bases match TRBD1. Germline loops: CDR1 SGHVS, CDR2 FQNEAQ. Losses at the gene ends were 5 bases for V and 5 bases for J; bases not matched to a gene: 9. The CDR3 spans 16 residues. The chain's CDR3 is CASSPRDREATGELFF. The CDR3, as DNA: TGTGCCAGCAGCCCTCGGGACAGGGAAGCTACCGGGGAGCTGTTTTTT.

This clonotype was picked up many times. The CDR3: CASIRDGSYGYTF. The DNA for the CDR3 is TGTGCCAGTATCCGGGACGGAAGCTATGGCTACACCTTC. The chain employs TRBV19 and TRBJ1-2; TRBD1 is a possible D gene (5 bases). The V gene's germline CDR1 is LNHDA and CDR2 SQIVND (reference sequence). The CDR3 has 13 amino acids. Trimming took 7 bases from V and 4 from J, leaving 13 bases between them.

This clonotype was observed many times. The J gene is TRBJ2-5, the V gene TRBV7-9; D possibly corresponds to TRBD2 (5 bases). The CDR3 length is 15 residues. The germline CDR1 and CDR2 sequences are SEHNR and FQNEAQ (reference sequence). V was clipped by 1 base and J by 3 bases, with 12 bases between them. CDR3 sequence (DNA): TGTGCCAGCAGCTTAGTCGGCAAGGGAGAAGAGACCCAGTACTTC. Encoded protein: CASSLVGKGEETQYF.

This clonotype was seen only a few times. This chain uses TRBV5-4 with TRBJ2-7, with D possibly called TRBD1 or TRBD2 (5 bases each). The CDR3 runs 16 residues. V dropped 4 bases and J dropped 1 base, with 18 bases sitting between them. Germline assignment: CDR1 SGHNT and CDR2 YYREEE (reference sequence). CDR3 sequence: CASSEPLGRGSYEQYF. The CDR3 DNA sequence: TGTGCCAGCAGCGAGCCGCTGGGGCGCGGGTCCTACGAGCAGTACTTC.

This clonotype came up many times. V and J are TRBV5-1 and TRBJ2-5, with D perhaps matching TRBD2 (5 bases). In germline, CDR1 is SGHRS, CDR2 YFSETQ. This CDR3 is built from 15 residues. Trimming stripped 1 base from V and 5 bases from J, with 15 bases between. CDR3 residues: CASSLPSADLETQYF. CDR3 in DNA: TGCGCCAGCAGCTTGCCGTCAGCGGATTTGGAGACCCAGTACTTC.

This clonotype has a count of ten or more. The chain is built from TRBV12-3 or TRBV12-4 and TRBJ2-1; 7 bases are shared with TRBD1. The CDR3 totals 12 residues. J lost 5 bases, V lost 5 bases, and 0 bases had no gene match. CDR3 nucleotides: TGTGCCAGCAGTACAGGGGACAATGAGCAGTTCTTC. This translates into CASSTGDNEQFF.

This clonotype has ten or more counts. CDR3: CASREIADTQYF. DNA for the CDR3: TGTGCCAGCAGGGAGATCGCAGATACGCAGTATTTT. The J gene is TRBJ2-3, the V gene TRBV2; D is undetermined. CDR3 size: 12 residues. Trimming took 6 bases from V and 4 from J, leaving 8 bases between them. The germline V gene has CDR1 SNHLY and CDR2 FYNNEI.

This clonotype has just a few counts. The chain employs TRBV20-1 and TRBJ2-5; 9 nucleotides agree with TRBD1. This CDR3 contains 14 residues. CDR1 and CDR2 from the germline V gene are DFQATT and SNEGSKA (reference sequence). Unmatched junction bases numbered 12, after V lost 8 bases and J lost 5 bases. The CDR3 here is CSSVPGQGGETQYF. CDR3 sequence (DNA): TGCAGTTCAGTCCCGGGACAGGGAGGGGAGACCCAGTACTTC.

This clonotype was observed at least ten times. This chain connects TRBV7-2 to TRBJ2-5, with D possibly TRBD2 on 5 matching bases. The CDR3 totals 13 residues. V was trimmed by 1 base and J by 7 bases, leaving 10 bases between them. Germline V CDR1 and CDR2: SGHTA, FQGNSA. The CDR3 reads CASSLEAEGTQYF. CDR3 DNA sequence: TGTGCCAGCAGCTTAGAGGCCGAGGGGACCCAGTACTTC.

The chain uses TRBV30 and TRBJ1-2, with 7 bases that match TRBD1. V shed 7 bases, J shed 4 bases, and the junction held 12 bases outside the gene matches. Germline CDR1 GTSNPN, CDR2 SVGIG (reference sequence). The length of the CDR3 is 14 residues. DNA of the CDR3: TGTGCCTCCTCGACAGGGATACCCCTCTATGGCTACACCTTC. Its translation is CASSTGIPLYGYTF. Based on the CDR3 plus reference TRBV30 and TRBJ1-2, the full variable domain is SQTIHQWPATLVQPVGSPLSLECTVEGTSNPNLYWYRQAAGRGLQLLFYSVGIGQISSEVPQNLSASRPQDRQFILSSKKLLLSDSGFYLCASSTGIPLYGYTFGSGTRLTVV.

This clonotype was seen a few times. The chain is built from TRBV20-1 and TRBJ1-4; D uncertain. The CDR3 totals 15 residues. The germline CDR1 and CDR2 sequences are DFQATT and SNEGSKA (reference sequence). V was pared by 1 base and J by 7 bases, with 16 bases between. The CDR3 region has the DNA TGCAGTGCTAGAGCCCCAGGACCGGCGGGTGAAAAACTGTTTTTT. Protein sequence: CSARAPGPAGEKLFF.

The chain combines TRBV19 with TRBJ2-1; 8 nucleotides match TRBD1. Germline V gives CDR1 LNHDA, CDR2 SQIVND (reference sequence). V was clipped by 2 bases and J by 8 bases; unmatched bases: 11. This CDR3 has 16 residues. DNA of the CDR3: TGTGCCAGTAGTATATATTCAGGGGGCGCTTCCCATGAGCAGTTCTTC. Translated: CASSIYSGGASHEQFF.

The genes are TRBV11-2 and TRBJ2-1; D not certain. V dropped 5 bases and J dropped 7 bases, with 12 bases sitting between them. Germline assignment: CDR1 SGHAT and CDR2 FQNNGV. The CDR3 is made up of 13 amino acids. This CDR3 is CASSGVPWNEQFF. As DNA, the CDR3 is TGTGCCAGCAGCGGGGTCCCCTGGAATGAGCAGTTCTTC.

This clonotype was observed a few times. V gene TRBV28 combines with J gene TRBJ2-7, with TRBD1 identical over 9 bases. The germline V gene has CDR1 MDHEN and CDR2 SYDVKM. There are 14 residues in the CDR3. After removal of 6 bases from V and 4 bases from J, the junction contained 7 bases not matched to a gene. In DNA form, the CDR3 reads TGTGCCAGCAGGGGAGGGACAGGGAATTACGAGCAGTACTTC. The encoded protein is CASRGGTGNYEQYF.

This chain uses TRBV29-1 with TRBJ2-7, with 10 positions matching TRBD1. Germline V lookup: CDR1 SQVTM, CDR2 ANQGSEA. The V segment lost 7 bases and the J segment 2 bases; nucleotides outside the gene matches: 11. The CDR3 loop spans 15 amino acids. The CDR3 region has the DNA TGCAGCGGGAGGATCGGACAGGGGGTCCCCTACGAGCAGTACTTC. Translated: CSGRIGQGVPYEQYF.